The 6 T cell receptor beta chains below were found in one sample sequenced in a study of blood T cell repertoires in COVID-19. Libraries were prepared by immunoSEQ multiplex PCR; TCRdb keeps only in-frame clonotypes and omits some of them. The profile shows 250,000 to 300,000 clones, approximately 90% of them singletons. Specimen: peripheral blood. The receptors shown here come from a man aged 35 to 55 with acute or convalescent COVID-19.

This chain joins TRBV7-2 and TRBJ2-7; TRBD2 matches 11 bases. The ends lost 0 bases at V and 0 bases at J; junction bases unmatched: 7. This CDR3 comprises 18 residues. From germline, CDR1 is SGHTA and CDR2 FQGNSA. This CDR3 reads CASSLARLSGGDSYEQYF. In nucleotides, the CDR3 is TGTGCCAGCAGCTTAGCGCGTCTTAGCGGGGGGGACTCCTACGAGCAGTACTTC.

Of note for this clone: Sequence at one end of the junction differs from germline and may be a read error. This chain connects TRBV2 to TRBJ1-1; D gene uncertain. In germline, CDR1 is SNHLY, CDR2 FYNNEI. CDR3 length equals 11 residues. CDR3 residues: CASGEGVQAFF. DNA for the CDR3: TGTGCCAGCGGTGAAGGAGTGCAAGCTTTCTTT.

The chain's CDR3 is CASSSSQGASYGYTF. For the CDR3, the DNA is TGTGCCAGCAGTTCCTCACAGGGGGCGTCATATGGCTACACCTTC. V and J are TRBV5-5 and TRBJ1-2; TRBD1 aligns across 9 bases. Germline loops: CDR1 SGHKS, CDR2 YYEKEE (reference sequence). Trimming at V came to 5 bases and at J to 5 bases, leaving 10 bases not matched to a gene. The CDR3 extends over 15 amino acids.

This clone was detected only once. For the CDR3, the DNA is TGTGCCAGTGGGACAGGGAATGAAAAACTGTTTTTT. As protein: CASGTGNEKLFF. The chain combines TRBV12-3 or TRBV12-4 with TRBJ1-4, with 9 bases aligning to TRBD1. The V gene end was trimmed by 9 bases and the J gene end by 5 bases; junction bases not matched to a gene: 1. The CDR3 is 12 amino acids.

This chain connects TRBV5-1 to TRBJ2-7, with D maybe TRBD1 (6 bases). This CDR3 region has 15 residues. Germline values: CDR1 SGHRS, CDR2 YFSETQ. V dropped 3 bases and J dropped 2 bases, with 15 bases sitting between them. DNA of the CDR3: TGCGCCAGCAGCTCCGGACAGAAAGGGGCCTACGAGCAGTACTTC. This codes for CASSSGQKGAYEQYF.

The rearrangement links TRBV6-1 to TRBJ1-5; D is ambiguous. The CDR3 loop spans 13 amino acids. Germline V gives CDR1 MNHNS, CDR2 SASEGT. V was pared by 2 bases and J by 4 bases, with 6 bases between. The CDR3 here is CASSEWRNQPQHF. The CDR3 DNA reads TGTGCCAGCAGTGAATGGAGAAATCAGCCCCAGCATTTT.